The clone carrying this T cell receptor beta chain was detected many times. Its antigen is currently unknown. This sample stems from a study of CD8+CD57+ T cells in acquired aplastic anemia. Broader study findings: Between patients and controls, around 30 CD8+ CDR3 sequences were found in common. Significance was not reached for CD8+ Simpson's diversity between patients and controls.

Patients included in sequencing had previously demonstrated CD8+CD57+ cell expansion by flow cytometry. This CDR3 has 16 residues. Germline loops: CDR1 SGDLS, CDR2 YYNGEE. The junction had 4 bases not matched to a gene; V was cut back by 2 bases and J by 0 bases. For CDR3 and TCR beta VDJ profiling, genomic DNA was the template used. TCRdb ran MiXCR on the reads and lists one entry per CDR3 protein. This table holds approximately 190,000 distinct CDR3 sequences, just under 50% found once. The material sequenced was sorted CD4+, CD8+, or CD8+CD57+ T cells (not recorded which) from PBMCs. The chain couples TRBV9 to TRBJ2-5; 10 nucleotides agree with TRBD2. The sequence was collected from a human donor with aplastic anemia. Here the CDR3 reads CASSVTSGINQETQYF. As DNA, the CDR3 is TGTGCCAGCAGCGTTACTAGCGGGATAAACCAAGAGACCCAGTACTTC.